The 2 T cell receptor beta chains presented below share a single source sample, sequenced in a study of CD4 T cells in relation to SARS-CoV-2 and coronaviruses. The antigens of these receptors remain unknown. The unexposed donors gave CD4+ T cells in about 2011-2018, prior to COVID-19. CD4+ T cells were isolated from the cells after more than nine days of culture. The table came from immunoSEQ multiplex PCR; TCRdb's copy has only in-frame clones and leaves some out. The sample consists of just over 25,000 clones, 60% to 85% of them appearing once. The specimen was CD4+ T cells from PBMCs, cultured in vitro. The receptor source for this set is a human donor in good health.

This sequence joins TRBV2 and TRBJ2-1; 12 bases map to TRBD2. The germline gives CDR1 SNHLY, CDR2 FYNNEI. This CDR3 comprises 18 residues. The V segment lost 6 bases and the J segment 0 bases; nucleotides outside the gene matches: 9. CDR3 nucleotides: TGTGCCAGCAGGCCGACTAGCGGGAGAGCCAGCTCCTACAATGAGCAGTTCTTC. It translates to CASRPTSGRASSYNEQFF.

This clone was observed once. This chain uses TRBV5-1 with TRBJ2-1; TRBD1 matches at 9 bases. CDR1 SGHRS and CDR2 YFSETQ come from the germline V gene. The CDR3 totals 14 residues. V was clipped by 5 bases and J by 6 bases; unmatched bases: 6. As DNA, the CDR3 is TGCGCCAGCAGTGGCGGGACAGGGCGCAATGAGCAGTTCTTC. Translating gives CASSGGTGRNEQFF.